The clone carrying this T cell receptor (beta chain) was seen many times. Its specificity is unknown. This sample is part of a study of T cells in Graves' hyperthyroidism and ophthalmopathy. Findings and caveats of the study: Blood also carried most thyroid clonotypes expanded above 0.001.

Amplified TCR beta CDR3 regions came from RNA transcripts. Researchers ran a first-round RT-PCR on the TCR CDR3 using the HTBI primer set. TCRdb itself ran the multiplex PCR reads through MiXCR, one entry per CDR3 protein. The sample carries about 420,000 distinct CDR3 sequences, roughly 13% recorded once. Extraction of PBMCs used roughly 9.6 ml of fresh peripheral blood. The sample comprised blood. The origin of this receptor is a woman aged 18 to 35 with Graves' hyperthyroidism.

The CDR3 DNA is TGTGCCAGCAGGGAGAGATTTACCTTGGGGACTGAAGCTTTCTTT. It is translated as CASRERFTLGTEAFF. The gene calls are TRBV27 and TRBJ1-1, with no clear D. Germline CDR1 is MNHEY and CDR2 is SMNVEV (reference sequence). This CDR3 contains 15 residues. Trimming pared 6 bases from V and 5 bases from J, leaving 19 bases between.